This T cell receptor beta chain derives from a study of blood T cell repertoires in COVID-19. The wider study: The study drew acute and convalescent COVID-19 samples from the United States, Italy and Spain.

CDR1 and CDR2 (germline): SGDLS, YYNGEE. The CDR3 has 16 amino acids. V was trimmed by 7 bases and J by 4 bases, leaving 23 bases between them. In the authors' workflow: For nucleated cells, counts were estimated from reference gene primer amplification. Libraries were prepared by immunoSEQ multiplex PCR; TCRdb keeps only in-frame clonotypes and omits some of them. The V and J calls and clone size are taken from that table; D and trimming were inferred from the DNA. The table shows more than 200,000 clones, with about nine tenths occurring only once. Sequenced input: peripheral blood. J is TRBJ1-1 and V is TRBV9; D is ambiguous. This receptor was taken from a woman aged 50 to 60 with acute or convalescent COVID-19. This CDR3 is CASSQRREGGSTEAFF. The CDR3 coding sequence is TGTGCCAGCTCCCAAAGAAGGGAGGGAGGAAGCACTGAAGCTTTCTTT.